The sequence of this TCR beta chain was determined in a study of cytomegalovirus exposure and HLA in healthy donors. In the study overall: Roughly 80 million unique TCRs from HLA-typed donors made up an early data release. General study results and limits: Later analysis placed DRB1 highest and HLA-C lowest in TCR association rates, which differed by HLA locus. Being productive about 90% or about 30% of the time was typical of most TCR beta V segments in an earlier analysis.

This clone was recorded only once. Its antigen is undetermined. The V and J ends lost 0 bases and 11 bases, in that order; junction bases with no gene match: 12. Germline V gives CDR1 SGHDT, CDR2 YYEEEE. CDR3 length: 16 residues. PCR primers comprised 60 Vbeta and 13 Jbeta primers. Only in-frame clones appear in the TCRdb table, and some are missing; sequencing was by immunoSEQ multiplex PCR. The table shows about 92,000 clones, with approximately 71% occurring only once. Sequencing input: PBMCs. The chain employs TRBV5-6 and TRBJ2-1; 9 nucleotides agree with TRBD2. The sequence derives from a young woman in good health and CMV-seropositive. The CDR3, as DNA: TGTGCCAGCAGCTTGGATTTGACTAGCGGTCCCGGTAAGCAGTTCTTC. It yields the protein CASSLDLTSGPGKQFF. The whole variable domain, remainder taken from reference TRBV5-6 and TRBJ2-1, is DAGVTQSPTHLIKTRGQQVTLRCSPKSGHDTVSWYQQALGQGPQFIFQYYEEEERQRGNFPDRFSGHQFPNYSSELNVNALLLGDSALYLCASSLDLTSGPGKQFFGPGTRLTVL.